This T cell receptor (beta chain) was sequenced during a study of T cell responses to AZD1222 COVID-19 vaccine. Sequencing was performed with immunoSEQ multiplex PCR; in TCRdb, only in-frame clones are kept and a portion is missing. This repertoire shows 100,000 to 150,000 clones, approximately 86% found once; its top ten account for 1.3% to 1.5%. The V end lost 1 base, the J end lost 5 bases, and 14 bases lay between the germline ends. The CDR3 is 16 amino acids. CDR1 and CDR2 (germline): LNHNV, YYDKDF (reference sequence). The TCR sequence derives from an adult in good health. The rearrangement joins TRBV15 to TRBJ2-2; D is undetermined. Sequencing was performed on peripheral blood, taken on day 0 of AZD1222 vaccination. The CDR3 sequence: CATSRGQASRTGELFF. The CDR3 nucleotides are TGTGCCACCAGCAGAGGCCAGGCTAGTCGGACCGGGGAGCTGTTTTTT.